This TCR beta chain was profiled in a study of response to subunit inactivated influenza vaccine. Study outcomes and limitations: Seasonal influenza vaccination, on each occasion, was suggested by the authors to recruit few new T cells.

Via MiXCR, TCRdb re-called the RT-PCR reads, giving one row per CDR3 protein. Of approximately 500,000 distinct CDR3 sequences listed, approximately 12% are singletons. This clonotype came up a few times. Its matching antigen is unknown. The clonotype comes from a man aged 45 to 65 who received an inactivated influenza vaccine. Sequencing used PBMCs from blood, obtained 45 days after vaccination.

The CDR3 spells CASSPDGGYIPDTQYF. The CDR3 DNA reads TGTGCCAGCAGCCCAGACGGGGGTTACATCCCAGATACGCAGTATTTT. V and J are TRBV7-6 and TRBJ2-3, with a weak D call TRBD2 (6 bases). This CDR3 has 16 residues. V lost 5 bases to trimming and J lost 4 bases, with 19 bases between them. Germline V lookup: CDR1 SGHVS, CDR2 FNYEAQ.